These 20 T cell receptor beta chains originate from one sample sequenced in a study of molecular identifiers for immune sequencing clone quantification. TCRdb processed the PCR reads anew with MiXCR; each CDR3 protein has one entry. The data contain roughly 320,000 distinct CDR3 sequences, roughly 24% of them singletons. Material for sequencing was naive CD8+ T cells from blood, with Jurkat cell RNA spiked in. Subset meaning: FACS-sorted CD8+CD4-CCR7+CD45RA+ naive T cells. The receptors come from a human donor in good health. Some libraries in this study had Jurkat cell RNA spiked in.

This clonotype was observed many times. The chain combines TRBV19 with TRBJ1-1, with TRBD1 matching 9 bases. Germline V gene data show CDR1 as LNHDA and CDR2 as SQIVND (reference sequence). The trim removed 4 bases at V and 5 bases at J, leaving 2 bases unmatched. This CDR3 spans 13 amino acids. CDR3 DNA: TGTGCCAGTAGTACACAGGGGGCAACTGAAGCTTTCTTT. Protein: CASSTQGATEAFF.

This clonotype occurred many times. The gene calls are TRBV5-5 and TRBJ1-1; D is uncertain. Germline CDR1 reads SGHKS; CDR2 reads YYEKEE (reference sequence). This CDR3 region has 12 residues. Deletions cut 3 bases from V and 7 bases from J, with 10 bases between. CDR3 sequence (DNA): TGTGCCAGCAGCTCCAGGACTGGTGAAGCTTTCTTT. Protein product: CASSSRTGEAFF.

V and J are TRBV27 and TRBJ2-7, with a tentative D call TRBD1 (5 bases). V was clipped by 7 bases and J by 0 bases, with 16 bases between them. The CDR3 loop spans 15 amino acids. From germline, CDR1 is MNHEY and CDR2 SMNVEV (reference sequence). The CDR3 loop is CASTSRMQGSYEQYF. CDR3 nucleotides: TGTGCCAGCACCTCCCGAATGCAGGGCTCCTACGAGCAGTACTTC.

Concerning this clonotype: A much bigger clone sits one base away, suggesting this may be a read error. J is TRBJ2-7 and V is TRBV29-1, with D possibly TRBD1 on 5 matching bases. The V and J ends lost 4 bases and 2 bases respectively, with 9 bases between them. The CDR3 sequence is 12 residues long. Germline CDR1 reads SQVTM; CDR2 reads ANQGSEA. The CDR3 DNA follows: TGCAGCGTTGTTGTGGGGCCCTACGAGCAGTACTTC. It codes for CSVVVGPYEQYF.

The CDR3 nucleotides read TGCGCCAGCAGCCAAGATTTAGGCGGGAGTCTGAACGAGCAGTACTTC. It translates to CASSQDLGGSLNEQYF. The V gene is TRBV4-3, the J gene TRBJ2-7; 7 nucleotides align to TRBD2. V lost 0 bases and J lost 5; bases outside the gene matches: 10. Germline lookup yields CDR1 LGHNA and CDR2 YSLEER. This CDR3 is 16 amino acids long.

In the case of this clonotype: A much more abundant neighbour one base away suggests this may be a read error. The chain has TRBV30 and TRBJ2-2; no reliable D call. Per the germline V gene, CDR1 is GTSNPN and CDR2 is SVGIG (reference sequence). Trimming pared 2 bases from V and 8 bases from J, leaving 6 bases between. CDR3 length equals 11 residues. CDR3 protein: CAWSKIGELFF. CDR3 nucleotides: TGTGCCTGGAGTAAAATAGGGGAGCTGTTTTTT.

In regard to this clonotype: An end of the junction does not agree with germline; a read error may underlie this. This chain connects TRBV3-1 to TRBJ2-1; D uncertain. Germline V gives CDR1 LGHDT, CDR2 YNNKEL (reference sequence). The CDR3 extends over 13 amino acids. This chain's CDR3 is CARRLARYNAQFF. CDR3 DNA: TGTGCCCGCCGCCTCGCCCGCTACAATGCGCAGTTCTTC.

The CDR3 DNA reads TGTGCCAGCCTTTCTGACACCGGGGAGCTGTTTTTT. It is translated as CASLSDTGELFF. The chain carries TRBV12-3 or TRBV12-4 and TRBJ2-2; D not resolved. This CDR3 spans 12 amino acids. V shed 8 bases and J shed 3 bases, with 7 bases lying between them.

Note on this clonotype: The junction and the germline gene differ at one end; a read error may be behind it. CDR3 sequence reads: CASSQSTSGRMETQCF. The CDR3 nucleotides are TGTGCCAGCAGCCAGTCGACTAGCGGGAGAATGGAGACCCAGTGCTTC. The chain couples TRBV14 to TRBJ2-5, with 12 bases lining up with TRBD2. The V gene's germline CDR1 is SGHDN and CDR2 FVKESK. The CDR3 is 16 amino acids.

This clonotype was detected many times. This rearrangement joins TRBV13 to TRBJ2-7, with 13 positions matching TRBD2. Germline lookup yields CDR1 PRHDT and CDR2 FYEKMQ (reference sequence). Germline trimming cut 5 bases from V and 4 bases from J; bases unmatched to any gene: 5. This CDR3 is built from 15 residues. In DNA, the CDR3 is TGTGCCAGCAGCCCAAGGACTAGCGGGAGTTACGAGCAGTACTTC. Its translation is CASSPRTSGSYEQYF. Supplemented by reference TRBV13 and TRBJ2-7, the full variable domain reads AAGVIQSPRHLIKEKRETATLKCYPIPRHDTVYWYQQGPGQDPQFLISFYEKMQSDKGSIPDRFSAQQFSDYHSELNMSSLELGDSALYFCASSPRTSGSYEQYFGPGTRLTVT.

The CDR3 protein is CASRPGTAGAYEQYF. CDR3 sequence (DNA): TGTGCCAGCCGCCCGGGTACAGCGGGGGCCTACGAGCAGTACTTC. This chain links TRBV27 with TRBJ2-7; 8 bases match TRBD2. Germline-derived CDR1 and CDR2 are MNHEY and SMNVEV (reference sequence). With 8 bases clipped from V and 2 bases from J, the junction kept 11 bases outside the gene matches. The CDR3 is made up of 15 amino acids.

A remark on this clonotype: This clone may be a read error of a much larger clone one base away. The chain joins TRBV7-9 to TRBJ1-1; D may be TRBD1 (5 bases). The CDR3 spans 13 residues. V lost 4 bases and J lost 7, with 13 bases in between. The germline V gene has CDR1 SEHNR and CDR2 FQNEAQ (reference sequence). For the CDR3, the DNA is TGTGCCAGCAGCTCCAGTACAGGAAATGAAGCTTTCTTT. As protein: CASSSSTGNEAFF.

This clonotype was picked up one time. Germline is not matched at one junction end, which may reflect a read error. This rearrangement joins TRBV27 to TRBJ1-1; D uncertain. CDR1 and CDR2 from the germline V gene are MNHEY and SMNVEV (reference sequence). The CDR3 spans 14 residues. CDR3 in DNA: TGTGCCAGCAGCCCGTGGGTGACGGGCGCTGAAGCTTCCTTT. Its protein product is CASSPWVTGAEASF.

This clonotype was recorded many times. This chain uses TRBV13 with TRBJ1-1; D ambiguous. Germline values: CDR1 PRHDT, CDR2 FYEKMQ (reference sequence). Between the trimmed V and J ends, which lost 0 bases and 8 bases, there was a span of 10 bases. This CDR3 contains 13 residues. The CDR3 bases are TGTGCCAGCAGCTTAGGGGCTGCTGAGGAAGCTTTCTTT. It yields the protein CASSLGAAEEAFF.

This chain uses TRBV4-3 with TRBJ2-7; D ambiguous. The germline gives CDR1 LGHNA, CDR2 YSLEER. The CDR3 consists of 15 residues. Between the trimmed V and J ends, which lost 4 bases and 3 bases, there was a span of 16 bases. CDR3 in amino acids: CASSRSSAGYYEQYF. The CDR3 DNA reads TGCGCCAGCAGCCGTTCTTCGGCCGGGTACTACGAGCAGTACTTC.

This clonotype appeared many times. CDR3 in DNA: TGTGCCAGCAGTTACTCGAAACAGGGGCCGATGAACACTGAAGCTTTCTTT. Protein: CASSYSKQGPMNTEAFF. V usage is TRBV6-6 and J usage is TRBJ1-1, with 7 positions matching TRBD1. The V gene's germline CDR1 is MNHNY and CDR2 SVGAGI (reference sequence). Trimming at V came to 0 bases and at J to 0 bases, leaving 7 bases not matched to a gene. This CDR3 is 17 amino acids long.

This clonotype appeared many times. The chain recombines TRBV7-9 with TRBJ2-7; 7 bases match TRBD1. Trimming removed 8 bases from V and 2 bases from J; junction bases left unmatched: 3. This CDR3 is built from 12 residues. CDR1 is SEHNR and CDR2 is FQNEAQ in the germline V gene (reference sequence). In DNA, the CDR3 is TGTGCCAGCCGGGACAGCACCTACGAGCAGTACTTC. Translating gives CASRDSTYEQYF.

This clonotype was observed a few times. The chain recombines TRBV5-6 with TRBJ1-3; the D gene is possibly TRBD1 (5 bases). The CDR3 runs to 15 residues. Germline CDR1 reads SGHDT; CDR2 reads YYEEEE. Trimming took 4 bases from V and 0 from J, leaving 11 bases between them. The CDR3 reads CASSPGGFSGNTIYF. The CDR3 DNA reads TGTGCCAGCAGCCCGGGGGGTTTCTCTGGAAACACCATATATTTT.

This clonotype was observed at least ten times. The rearrangement joins TRBV24-1 to TRBJ2-3; D uncertain. There are 13 residues in the CDR3. CDR1 and CDR2 (germline): KGHDR, SFDVKD. The ends were cut back, 1 base at V and 4 bases at J, with 5 bases in the middle. CDR3 amino acids: CATSDFAADTQYF. As DNA, the CDR3 is TGTGCCACCAGTGATTTTGCTGCAGATACGCAGTATTTT.

This clonotype was counted many times. CDR3 loop: CAWSAITPESEQYF. The CDR3 nucleotides are TGTGCCTGGAGCGCGATTACTCCGGAATCCGAGCAGTACTTC. The chain uses TRBV30 and TRBJ2-7; unclear D gene. The V end was cut by 3 bases, the J end by 6 bases, with 18 bases between. Germline V gene sequence: CDR1 GTSNPN, CDR2 SVGIG (reference sequence). The CDR3 consists of 14 residues.